This TCR beta chain was found in a study of shared clonotypes between healthy human individuals. The overall study: Plates per donor: three CD4 naive, three CD4 memory, two CD8 naive, one CD8 memory. Study-level points and caveats: On the whole, naive subsets had larger estimated richness than memory subsets had.

Regarding this clone: Its antigen remains unidentified.

Germline V lookup: CDR1 SGHAT, CDR2 FQNNGV. This CDR3 comprises 14 residues. The germline V and J ends were trimmed by 5 bases and 9 bases, with 20 bases remaining between them. Investigators spread the genomic DNA of each subset evenly over several immunoSEQ plates. Here immunoSEQ multiplex PCR was the method, and the copy in TCRdb shows in-frame clones only, minus some. The profile shows fewer than 850,000 clones, about nine tenths of them singletons. The origin of this receptor is a man aged 18 to 35 in good health. Some clones in this sample may be carry-over from other donors' samples. The sequenced sample was memory CD8+ T cells from PBMCs. Subset defined: CD45RO+ cells pooled with CCR7-negative TemRA cells. The V call is TRBV11-2, the J call TRBJ2-7; possibly TRBD2 for D (5 bases). CDR3 region: CASSPLWEYDGQYF. DNA of the CDR3: TGTGCCAGCAGCCCCTTATGGGAGTACGACGGGCAGTACTTC.